These 8 T cell receptor beta chains originate from one sample sequenced in a study of T-cell reconstitution after alpha-beta-depleted transplantation in children. This sample's TCRbeta library carried unique molecular identifier barcodes. Using its own MiXCR run on the PCR reads, TCRdb lists one record per CDR3 protein. The data show around 680,000 distinct CDR3 sequences, 15% to 20% seen once. The sequencing here drew on PBMCs from the stem cell graft donor, taken from the stem cell graft. These receptors were taken from a human donor who donated a stem cell graft to a child with acute myeloid leukemia.

In DNA form, the CDR3 reads TGCGCCAGCGGAAAGGGGGAAATGAACACTGAAGCTTTCTTT. Amino acid sequence: CASGKGEMNTEAFF. This rearrangement joins TRBV5-1 to TRBJ1-1, with TRBD1 as a possible D gene (6 bases). Trimming cost V 7 bases and J 0 bases, with 13 bases left between them. CDR1 is SGHRS and CDR2 is YFSETQ in the germline V gene. The CDR3 spans 14 residues.

This clonotype was seen many times. This chain links TRBV20-1 with TRBJ2-1, with 7 positions matching TRBD1. CDR3 length: 16 amino acids. J was trimmed by 0 bases and V by 4 bases; bases with no gene match: 9. Germline V gene data show CDR1 as DFQATT and CDR2 as SNEGSKA (reference sequence). The CDR3 DNA reads as TGCAGTGCTACCTCTGACAGGGCCCTCTCCTACAATGAGCAGTTCTTC. Translating gives CSATSDRALSYNEQFF.

The chain carries TRBV25-1 and TRBJ2-7, with 11 bases fitting TRBD1. Germline CDR1 MGHDK, CDR2 SYGVNS. Trimming at V came to 6 bases and at J to 2 bases, leaving 9 bases not matched to a gene. The CDR3 is 16 amino acids. DNA of the CDR3: TGTGCCAGCAGCCTGAACGCGGGACAGGGGGCCTACGAGCAGTACTTC. Translated: CASSLNAGQGAYEQYF.

This chain connects TRBV15 to TRBJ2-3; D may be TRBD2 (6 bases). Trimming left V 0 bases short and J 5 bases short, with 9 bases between. The CDR3 is 14 amino acids. The V gene's germline CDR1 is LNHNV and CDR2 YYDKDF (reference sequence). CDR3 nucleotide sequence: TGTGCCACCAGCAGAGATCCGGGAGTAGATACGCAGTATTTT. Its translation is CATSRDPGVDTQYF.

This clonotype came up many times. The chain recombines TRBV6-5 with TRBJ2-1, with D perhaps TRBD1 or TRBD2 (5 bases each). This CDR3 has 13 amino acids. Germline V gene data show CDR1 as MNHEY and CDR2 as SVGAGI. V gave up 2 bases and J gave up 9 bases, with 11 bases separating them. The CDR3 region is CASSYGGTGEQFF. Here the CDR3 DNA reads TGTGCCAGCAGTTACGGGGGTACCGGTGAGCAGTTCTTC.

About this clonotype itself: A much larger clone is a single base away; this may be a read error. This sequence joins TRBV12-3 or TRBV12-4 and TRBJ1-5, with D unclear. The CDR3 consists of 14 residues. Trimming took 6 bases from V and 2 from J, leaving 11 bases between them. The CDR3 coding sequence is TGTGCCAGCAGGTTTAGAGGGCGCAATCAGCCCCAGCATTTT. Residues: CASRFRGRNQPQHF.

This clonotype has at least ten counts. The chain couples TRBV24-1 to TRBJ2-7; possibly TRBD1 for D (6 bases). This CDR3 is 14 amino acids long. V was shortened by 3 bases and J by 7 bases, with 15 bases between the two germline ends. The V gene's germline CDR1 is KGHDR and CDR2 SFDVKD. The CDR3, as DNA: TGTGCCACCAGTGATCACAGGGTGAAAGGGGAGCAGTACTTC. It specifies CATSDHRVKGEQYF.

At least ten counts were recorded for this clonotype. The CDR3 DNA sequence: TGCAGTGCTAGAGACCCTGGGACTAATCAGCCCCAGCATTTT. This sequence encodes CSARDPGTNQPQHF. The chain has TRBV20-1 and TRBJ1-5, with D perhaps TRBD1 (5 bases). V lost 0 bases to trimming and J lost 4 bases, with 10 bases between them. Germline CDR1 reads DFQATT; CDR2 reads SNEGSKA (reference sequence). This CDR3 is built from 14 residues.